A single sample gave rise to the 29 T cell receptor beta chains below, sequenced in a study of CD8+ T cells in alopecia areata listed by TCRdb under 2018. In the paper's terms, the treatment or condition label means: oral pan-JAK inhibitor, 5-10 mg twice daily. The library was obtained by the immunoSEQ multiplex PCR assay. To provide template for TCR sequencing, every sample had RNA extracted and reverse transcribed into cDNA. In its TCRdb copy, this immuneACCESS table keeps in-frame sequences only and misses some clones. Where compared with another copy, unresolved V genes explain less than half of these, and the others have no known cause. This sample holds 200,000 to 250,000 clones; 40% to 55% were observed only once. The ten most abundant clones make up about 2.6% of the sample. The sample was CD4+ T cells sorted from blood, taken at approximately week 36, from a patient treated with tofacitinib. These receptors all come from a human donor with alopecia areata.

The rearrangement joins TRBV30 to TRBJ2-1; D is ambiguous. Germline V CDR1 and CDR2: GTSNPN, SVGIG (reference sequence). This CDR3 spans 10 amino acids. V was clipped by 1 base and J by 7 bases, with 2 bases between them. The CDR3, as DNA: TGTGCCTGGAGTGCAAATGAGCAGTTCTTC. This codes for CAWSANEQFF.

This clone was seen only a few times. The chain is built from TRBV29-1 and TRBJ2-2, with 7 positions matching TRBD2. Germline CDR1 and CDR2: SQVTM and ANQGSEA. This CDR3 contains 15 residues. After removal of 3 bases from V and 2 bases from J, the junction contained 6 bases not matched to a gene. Written as DNA, the CDR3 is TGCAGCGTTGAGGGGCTAGCGGATAACACCGGGGAGCTGTTTTTT. Translated, it gives CSVEGLADNTGELFF.

This clone was recorded once. The rearrangement links TRBV4-2 to TRBJ2-4; 7 bases agree with TRBD1. Germline-derived CDR1 and CDR2 are LGHNA and YNFKEQ. V trimming: 3 bases; J trimming: 7 bases; junction bases outside the gene matches: 9. This CDR3 has 15 amino acids. CDR3 loop: CASSHSDRARNIQYF. In DNA form, the CDR3 reads TGTGCCAGCAGCCATTCCGACAGGGCTAGGAACATTCAGTACTTC.

The V call is TRBV4-1, the J call TRBJ1-5; 8 positions agree with TRBD1. From germline, CDR1 is MGHRA and CDR2 YSYEKL. The trim removed 1 base at V and 2 bases at J, leaving 4 bases unmatched. This CDR3 is built from 16 residues. DNA for the CDR3: TGCGCCAGCAGCCAAGCGGACAGGGCGGGCAATCAGCCCCAGCATTTT. Protein product: CASSQADRAGNQPQHF.

V and J are TRBV30 and TRBJ1-5; maybe TRBD1 (6 bases). From germline, CDR1 is GTSNPN and CDR2 SVGIG (reference sequence). The length of the CDR3 is 14 residues. V was shortened by 1 base and J by 7 bases, with 14 bases between the two germline ends. The CDR3 nucleotides are TGTGCCTGGAGTGAACAGGGTGTTGGGCAGCCCCAGCATTTT. It translates to CAWSEQGVGQPQHF.

This sequence joins TRBV2 and TRBJ2-1; tentatively, D is TRBD2 (6 bases). With 5 bases removed from V and 0 bases from J, the gap between germline ends came to 14 bases. Germline-derived CDR1 and CDR2 are SNHLY and FYNNEI. The CDR3 totals 16 residues. In DNA form, the CDR3 reads TGTGCCAGCAGTTCCCGACTAGGCAGCTCCTACAATGAGCAGTTCTTC. Translation: CASSSRLGSSYNEQFF. Looking up the rest from reference TRBV2 and TRBJ2-1 gives the full variable domain: EPEVTQTPSHQVTQMGQEVILRCVPISNHLYFYWYRQILGQKVEFLVSFYNNEISEKSEIFDDQFSVERPDGSNFTLKIRSTKLEDSAMYFCASSSRLGSSYNEQFFGPGTRLTVL.

In this sample, this clone turned up once. This chain connects TRBV19 to TRBJ2-5, with D perhaps matching TRBD1 (5 bases). The CDR3 loop spans 15 amino acids. Between the trimmed V and J ends, which lost 4 bases and 0 bases, there was a span of 12 bases. Germline V gene sequence: CDR1 LNHDA, CDR2 SQIVND (reference sequence). In DNA, the CDR3 is TGTGCCAGTAGTAGACAAACAGGATACCAAGAGACCCAGTACTTC. It yields the protein CASSRQTGYQETQYF.

The chain is built from TRBV4-1 and TRBJ2-1; 10 nucleotides match TRBD2. The germline V gene has CDR1 MGHRA and CDR2 YSYEKL. V gave up 3 bases and J gave up 7 bases; unmatched junction bases: 12. The CDR3 length is 17 residues. CDR3 bases: TGCGCCAGCAGCCACCCCGGGGTACTAGCGGGAAAGAATGAGCAGTTCTTC. Translating it yields CASSHPGVLAGKNEQFF.

This clone has more than one count but fewer than ten. V is TRBV4-1 and J is TRBJ2-3; D call uncertain. Trimming cost V 2 bases and J 4 bases, with 10 bases left between them. This CDR3 comprises 14 residues. The germline V gene has CDR1 MGHRA and CDR2 YSYEKL. The CDR3 nucleotides are TGCGCCAGCAGCCAATTCTTGGGGTCAGATACGCAGTATTTT. Its translation: CASSQFLGSDTQYF.

This clone was seen many times. The chain joins TRBV5-1 to TRBJ2-1, with D maybe TRBD2 (5 bases). This CDR3 spans 13 amino acids. Germline CDR1 reads SGHRS; CDR2 reads YFSETQ. V lost 0 bases and J lost 7, with 8 bases in between. As DNA, the CDR3 is TGCGCCAGCAGCTTGGGAGGGCAAAATGAGCAGTTCTTC. This sequence encodes CASSLGGQNEQFF. Looking up the rest from reference TRBV5-1 and TRBJ2-1 gives the full variable domain: KAGVTQTPRYLIKTRGQQVTLSCSPISGHRSVSWYQQTPGQGLQFLFEYFSETQRNKGNFPGRFSGRQFSNSRSEMNVSTLELGDSALYLCASSLGGQNEQFFGPGTRLTVL.

The table lists this clone with a few counts. V gene TRBV2 combines with J gene TRBJ2-3; TRBD2 matches 9 bases. CDR1 and CDR2 from the germline V gene are SNHLY and FYNNEI. This CDR3 is built from 14 residues. J was trimmed by 6 bases and V by 6 bases; bases with no gene match: 7. CDR3: CASRKREEGDTQYF. In nucleotides, the CDR3 is TGTGCCAGCAGGAAGCGGGAGGAGGGTGATACGCAGTATTTT.

This clone occurred a few times. The genes are TRBV4-2 and TRBJ2-7; 8 bases are shared with TRBD2. The CDR3 has 15 residues. From germline, CDR1 is LGHNA and CDR2 YNFKEQ. Trimming removed 4 bases from V and 2 bases from J; junction bases left unmatched: 7. Written as DNA, the CDR3 is TGTGCCAGCAGCCCTTCAAGCGGGAGACCCTACGAGCAGTACTTC. It yields the protein CASSPSSGRPYEQYF.

This rearrangement joins TRBV2 to TRBJ2-3; D gene uncertain. This CDR3 has 13 residues. Looked up from germline, CDR1 is SNHLY and CDR2 is FYNNEI. V lost 1 base and J lost 6, with 8 bases in between. The CDR3 DNA is TGTGCCAGCAGTGAAGACCCGTTGGATACGCAGTATTTT. It translates to CASSEDPLDTQYF.

The V and J genes are TRBV2 and TRBJ2-5; TRBD1 agrees at 7 bases. The CDR3 runs 11 residues. Germline CDR1 SNHLY, CDR2 FYNNEI. J lost 9 bases, V lost 2 bases, and 0 bases had no gene match. In DNA form, the CDR3 reads TGTGCCAGCAGTGAACAGGGGGCCCAGTACTTC. Amino acids: CASSEQGAQYF. The full variable domain, completed using reference TRBV2 and TRBJ2-5, is EPEVTQTPSHQVTQMGQEVILRCVPISNHLYFYWYRQILGQKVEFLVSFYNNEISEKSEIFDDQFSVERPDGSNFTLKIRSTKLEDSAMYFCASSEQGAQYFGPGTRLLVL.

The rearrangement uses TRBV7-2 and TRBJ2-7; 13 bases line up with TRBD2. Germline V lookup: CDR1 SGHTA, CDR2 FQGNSA. The CDR3 consists of 14 residues. J lost 5 bases, V lost 5 bases, and 3 bases had no gene match. Here the CDR3 reads CASSPGTSGNEQYF. The CDR3 coding sequence is TGTGCCAGCAGCCCAGGGACTAGCGGGAACGAGCAGTACTTC.

This clone was observed a few times. The CDR3 loop is CASSSVAGVQETQYF. CDR3 DNA: TGTGCCAGCAGCTCCGTAGCGGGAGTCCAGGAGACCCAGTACTTC. The chain employs TRBV7-8 and TRBJ2-5; 9 positions agree with TRBD2. Germline loops: CDR1 SGHVS, CDR2 FQNEAQ. The CDR3 length is 15 residues. Trimming took 4 bases from V and 5 from J; bases not matched to a gene: 8. Full variable domain (remainder filled in from reference TRBV7-8 and TRBJ2-5): GAGVSQSPRYKVAKRGQDVALRCDPISGHVSLFWYQQALGQGPEFLTYFQNEAQLDKSGLPSDRFFAERPEGSVSTLKIQRTQQEDSAVYLCASSSVAGVQETQYFGPGTRLLVL.

This clone was counted between two and nine times. The CDR3 region has the DNA TGCGCCAGCAGCTCGGCGGGCGGGAACTCCTACAATGAGCAGTTCTTC. This codes for CASSSAGGNSYNEQFF. This chain joins TRBV5-1 and TRBJ2-1; weak D call: TRBD2 (6 bases). Trimming stripped 3 bases from V and 0 bases from J, with 13 bases between. Germline loops: CDR1 SGHRS, CDR2 YFSETQ. CDR3 length: 16 amino acids.

This clone came up a few times. In DNA, the CDR3 is TGTGCCAGCAGCTTCACTAGCGGTAGCTACGTCGATACGCAGTATTTT. Translated, it gives CASSFTSGSYVDTQYF. The chain has TRBV11-1 and TRBJ2-3; 8 nucleotides agree with TRBD2. The ends lost 3 bases at V and 6 bases at J; junction bases unmatched: 11. This CDR3 region has 16 residues. CDR1 is SGHAT, CDR2 FQDESV, per germline (reference sequence).

Of note for this clone: A read error is likely, as this CDR3 ends without the conserved phenylalanine or tryptophan. The rearrangement uses TRBV7-9 and TRBJ2-7, with no clear D. This CDR3 is 10 amino acids long. Trimming pared 9 bases from V and 4 bases from J, leaving 7 bases between. Germline V gene sequence: CDR1 SEHNR, CDR2 FQNEAQ (reference sequence). The CDR3 spells CASGDYEQYL. CDR3 DNA sequence: TGTGCCAGTGGGGATTACGAGCAGTACCTC.

The table lists this clone with a few counts. V usage is TRBV28 and J usage is TRBJ2-3; D is ambiguous. The CDR3 runs 14 residues. Trimming left V 4 bases short and J 0 bases short, with 8 bases between. Germline V gene lookup returns CDR1 MDHEN and CDR2 SYDVKM. CDR3 in DNA: TGTGCCAGCAGTTCGGCGGTTAGCACAGATACGCAGTATTTT. As protein: CASSSAVSTDTQYF.

The rearrangement joins TRBV15 to TRBJ2-2; D not resolved. Per germline, CDR1 LNHNV and CDR2 YYDKDF (reference sequence). The CDR3 has 15 residues. V lost 3 bases and J lost 4, with 12 bases in between. The CDR3 sequence is CATSSGRLATGELFF. CDR3 nucleotide sequence: TGTGCCACCAGCAGTGGTCGGTTGGCCACCGGGGAGCTGTTTTTT. The whole variable domain, filled in from reference TRBV15 and TRBJ2-2, reads DAMVIQNPRYQVTQFGKPVTLSCSQTLNHNVMYWYQQKSSQAPKLLFHYYDKDFNNEADTPDNFQSRRPNTSFCFLDIRSPGLGDTAMYLCATSSGRLATGELFFGEGSRLTVL.

A few counts support this clone. This chain uses TRBV7-2 with TRBJ2-1; weak D call: TRBD1 (5 bases). V was clipped by 8 bases and J by 2 bases, with 13 bases between them. This CDR3 comprises 14 residues. CDR1 is SGHTA, CDR2 FQGNSA, per germline. The CDR3 bases are TGTGCCAGCGGGTCTCAAGGGGCCTACAATGAGCAGTTCTTC. It is translated as CASGSQGAYNEQFF.

This clone was seen more than once but under ten times. This rearrangement joins TRBV29-1 to TRBJ2-5; D may match TRBD1 or TRBD2 (5 bases each). The end of the DNA is better explained by TRBJ2-7, so the J call may be wrong. The CDR3 is 11 amino acids. The germline V gene has CDR1 SQVTM and CDR2 ANQGSEA. For the CDR3, the DNA is TGCAGCGTTGTGGGGGAGCGCGAGCAGTACTTC. As protein: CSVVGEREQYF.

V gene TRBV11-2 combines with J gene TRBJ2-3; D is unclear. The germline gives CDR1 SGHAT, CDR2 FQNNGV. CDR3 size: 15 residues. V was shortened by 2 bases and J by 0 bases, with 9 bases between the two germline ends. The chain's CDR3 is CASSLFTASTDTQYF. CDR3 DNA sequence: TGTGCCAGCAGCTTATTCACGGCTAGCACAGATACGCAGTATTTT.

This clone was picked up a small number of times. The V call is TRBV6-6, the J call TRBJ1-4; TRBD1 might be the D (6 bases). V was trimmed by 8 bases and J by 8 bases, leaving 21 bases between them. CDR3 length: 15 residues. Germline loops: CDR1 MNHNY, CDR2 SVGAGI (reference sequence). CDR3 nucleotide sequence: TGTGCCAGCGTAGGAAGGCAGGGGAACTCGGAAAAACTGTTTTTT. It codes for CASVGRQGNSEKLFF.

This chain links TRBV29-1 with TRBJ2-3, with D perhaps matching TRBD1 or TRBD2 (6 bases each). The germline V gene encodes CDR1 SQVTM and CDR2 ANQGSEA. V dropped 6 bases and J dropped 3 bases, with 13 bases sitting between them. The length of the CDR3 is 13 residues. CDR3 sequence: CSVPRGLTDTQYF. The CDR3 DNA is TGCAGCGTCCCCCGGGGGCTGACAGATACGCAGTATTTT.

V gene TRBV25-1 combines with J gene TRBJ1-3; TRBD1 matches 8 bases. The ends lost 1 base at V and 8 bases at J; junction bases unmatched: 10. The CDR3 totals 16 residues. CDR1 and CDR2 from the germline V gene are MGHDK and SYGVNS. Written as DNA, the CDR3 is TGTGCCAGCAGTGAATTGGTCACAGGGGGGCAAGACACCATATATTTT. It codes for CASSELVTGGQDTIYF.

J is TRBJ2-7 and V is TRBV29-1; 7 bases fit TRBD1. The CDR3 extends over 13 amino acids. With 3 bases clipped from V and 0 bases from J, the junction kept 2 bases outside the gene matches. CDR1 and CDR2 (germline): SQVTM, ANQGSEA. CDR3: CSVDTGVSYEQYF. The CDR3, as DNA: TGCAGCGTTGACACAGGGGTCTCCTACGAGCAGTACTTC.

CDR3: CASREGQGTEQYF. The CDR3 DNA sequence: TGCGCCAGCAGGGAAGGACAGGGTACCGAGCAGTACTTC. This chain joins TRBV5-1 and TRBJ2-7; 8 bases line up with TRBD1. Germline assignment: CDR1 SGHRS and CDR2 YFSETQ. J gave up 6 bases and V 5 bases, and 7 bases lay outside the gene matches. The CDR3 has 13 amino acids.